Presented here are 15 T cell receptor beta chains from one specimen sequenced in a study of blood T cell repertoires in COVID-19. Sequencing used immunoSEQ multiplex PCR; TCRdb keeps in-frame clones, though not all of them. The sample has 70,000 to 95,000 clones, around 96% seen once. Source material: peripheral blood. All receptors come from a human donor with active COVID-19. The donor label of this sample is uncertain.

The chain links TRBV2 to TRBJ2-2; D gene ambiguous. V was trimmed by 5 bases and J by 0 bases, leaving 10 bases between them. This CDR3 comprises 15 residues. Germline loops: CDR1 SNHLY, CDR2 FYNNEI. The CDR3 sequence is CASSPRSANTGELFF. The CDR3 bases are TGTGCCAGCAGTCCTCGTTCCGCGAACACCGGGGAGCTGTTTTTT.

This clone is a singleton in its sample. The gene calls are TRBV3-1 (or the pseudogene TRBV3-2) and TRBJ2-1; TRBD1 matches at 10 bases. Germline V gene lookup returns CDR1 LGHDT and CDR2 YNNKEL (reference sequence). This CDR3 has 14 amino acids. Trimming removed 1 base from V and 16 bases from J; junction bases left unmatched: 10. The CDR3: CASSQVPGQGRCFF. The DNA for the CDR3 is TGTGCCAGCAGCCAAGTCCCGGGACAGGGGAGATGTTTCTTC.

The chain recombines TRBV5-1 with TRBJ2-7; TRBD2 matches 8 bases. Trimming cost V 4 bases and J 3 bases; bases outside gene matches: 9. The germline gives CDR1 SGHRS, CDR2 YFSETQ. The CDR3 spans 15 residues. CDR3 in amino acids: CASSDTGLGGYEQYF. The CDR3 DNA reads TGCGCCAGCAGCGATACGGGACTAGGAGGCTACGAGCAGTACTTC.

The chain has TRBV18 and TRBJ1-1, with no clear D. Germline loops: CDR1 KGHSH, CDR2 LQKENI. V was shortened by 2 bases and J by 5 bases, with 12 bases between the two germline ends. The CDR3 sequence is 14 residues long. This CDR3 is CASSPFPVSTEAFF. CDR3 DNA: TGTGCCAGCTCACCATTCCCTGTCTCTACTGAAGCTTTCTTT.

This rearrangement joins TRBV5-6 to TRBJ1-2, with TRBD1 matching 9 bases. V lost 4 bases, J lost 1 base, and 5 bases stayed unmatched. The germline V gene has CDR1 SGHDT and CDR2 YYEEEE. The CDR3 runs to 15 residues. Here the CDR3 DNA reads TGTGCCAGCAGCCGAGAGACAGGGGGTAACTATGGCTACACCTTC. Translating gives CASSRETGGNYGYTF.

V gene TRBV7-2 combines with J gene TRBJ2-3; 9 positions agree with TRBD2. The CDR3 has 19 amino acids. J lost 4 bases, V lost 2 bases, and 16 bases had no gene match. Germline loops: CDR1 SGHTA, CDR2 FQGNSA. Written as DNA, the CDR3 is TGTGCCAGCAGCTTATTTTTGACGGCGGGAGGGCCCTACGCAGATACGCAGTATTTT. Translation: CASSLFLTAGGPYADTQYF.

On this clone itself: Other DNA sequences in this sample translate to the same CDR3. The chain carries TRBV2 and TRBJ1-2; a weak D match, TRBD1 (6 bases). Germline CDR1 is SNHLY and CDR2 is FYNNEI. V lost 4 bases and J lost 2, with 26 bases in between. CDR3 length: 19 amino acids. The CDR3 sequence: CASSGPPIWGTGGNYGYTF. The CDR3 DNA sequence: TGTGCCAGCAGTGGCCCCCCAATTTGGGGGACGGGGGGCAACTATGGCTACACCTTC.

Only a few counts were recorded for this clone. The chain joins TRBV4-1 to TRBJ1-5; D is undetermined. Trimming shortened V by 0 bases and J by 1 base, and 13 bases separated the two germline ends. Germline V gene data show CDR1 as MGHRA and CDR2 as YSYEKL. The CDR3 runs to 17 residues. CDR3 bases: TGCGCCAGCAGCCAAGATTCACAGCGGGTCAGCAATCAGCCCCAGCATTTT. The encoded protein is CASSQDSQRVSNQPQHF.

A word on this clone: The same CDR3 also results from other DNA sequences found in this sample. The rearrangement uses TRBV6-2 or TRBV6-3 and TRBJ2-7, with a possible D match to TRBD2 (6 bases). The germline V and J ends were trimmed by 4 bases and 4 bases, with 14 bases remaining between them. This CDR3 contains 14 residues. Per germline, CDR1 MNHEY and CDR2 SVGEGT. The CDR3 region is CASSFGLSGYEQYF. The CDR3 nucleotides are TGTGCCAGCAGTTTTGGACTATCGGGGTACGAGCAGTACTTC.

The chain is built from TRBV2 and TRBJ2-3; 9 nucleotides align to TRBD1. Trimming at V came to 10 bases and at J to 0 bases, leaving 5 bases not matched to a gene. The CDR3 has 14 amino acids. Germline V gene lookup returns CDR1 SNHLY and CDR2 FYNNEI. CDR3 sequence reads: CATTGGLSTDTQYF. CDR3 nucleotide sequence: TGTGCCACCACAGGGGGCCTTAGCACAGATACGCAGTATTTT.

The chain joins TRBV7-6 to TRBJ2-3, with TRBD2 identical over 9 bases. CDR3 length: 17 amino acids. The germline CDR1 and CDR2 sequences are SGHVS and FNYEAQ. V trimming: 3 bases; J trimming: 2 bases; junction bases outside the gene matches: 9. The CDR3 region is CASSFPVAGDPTDTQYF. The CDR3 DNA reads as TGTGCCAGCAGCTTCCCTGTAGCGGGGGACCCCACAGATACGCAGTATTTT. Using reference TRBV7-6 and TRBJ2-3 for the parts outside the CDR3, the full variable domain is GAGVSQSPRYKVTKRGQDVALRCDPISGHVSLYWYRQALGQGPEFLTYFNYEAQQDKSGLPNDRFSAERPEGSISTLTIQRTEQRDSAMYRCASSFPVAGDPTDTQYFGPGTRLTVL.

V is TRBV2 and J is TRBJ2-7, with 9 bases identical to TRBD2. The CDR3 is 14 residues long. V was pared by 2 bases and J by 6 bases, with 5 bases of the junction left unmatched. The germline V gene encodes CDR1 SNHLY and CDR2 FYNNEI. The chain's CDR3 is CASSEWGGRGEQYF. CDR3 in DNA: TGTGCCAGCAGTGAATGGGGCGGGAGGGGCGAGCAGTACTTC. The full variable domain, rest sourced from reference TRBV2 and TRBJ2-7, is EPEVTQTPSHQVTQMGQEVILRCVPISNHLYFYWYRQILGQKVEFLVSFYNNEISEKSEIFDDQFSVERPDGSNFTLKIRSTKLEDSAMYFCASSEWGGRGEQYFGPGTRLTVT.

V and J are TRBV11-2 and TRBJ2-7; 10 bases line up with TRBD1. The CDR3 runs 15 residues. Germline V gene sequence: CDR1 SGHAT, CDR2 FQNNGV. Trimming cost V 5 bases and J 3 bases; bases outside gene matches: 7. The CDR3 here is CASSPQWDRGYEQYF. CDR3 DNA: TGTGCCAGCAGCCCCCAGTGGGACAGGGGCTACGAGCAGTACTTC.

The rearrangement links TRBV15 to TRBJ2-5; possible D gene TRBD2, 6 bases. Germline V gene data show CDR1 as LNHNV and CDR2 as YYDKDF (reference sequence). The V end was cut by 2 bases, the J end by 5 bases, with 15 bases between. The CDR3 is made up of 15 amino acids. The chain's CDR3 is CATSRRDFGGETQYF. CDR3 nucleotides: TGTGCCACCAGCAGACGGGACTTCGGCGGGGAGACCCAGTACTTC.

The chain couples TRBV3-1 (or the pseudogene TRBV3-2) to TRBJ2-2; 7 bases fit TRBD1. Trimming took 0 bases from V and 5 from J; bases not matched to a gene: 9. The CDR3 has 17 amino acids. Germline values: CDR1 LGHDT, CDR2 YNNKEL (reference sequence). For the CDR3, the DNA is TGTGCCAGCAGCCAAGATCGAGCAAAACAGGGGACCGGGGAGCTGTTTTTT. Its protein product is CASSQDRAKQGTGELFF.